The 9 T cell receptor beta chains listed next were all sequenced from one sample in a study of radiotherapy plus CTLA-4 blockade in lung cancer (dated by TCRdb to the late 2010s). The library came from the immunoSEQ multiplex PCR assay. The table was pulled from immuneACCESS by TCRdb, which kept in-frame rearrangements only. Such tables lose some clones; where checked, under half of the loss comes from unresolved V genes, and the rest has no known cause. The sample has 35,000 to 40,000 clones on record, around 70% of them singletons. Under 13% of the sample comes from the top ten. Sample: peripheral blood, taken from a patient treated with radiotherapy plus ipilimumab. These receptors were collected from a human donor with non-small cell lung cancer who had stable disease on radiotherapy plus ipilimumab.

The genes are TRBV10-2 and TRBJ2-5, with D perhaps matching TRBD2 (5 bases). This CDR3 has 13 amino acids. Germline V gene lookup returns CDR1 WSHSY and CDR2 SAAADI. The V end was cut by 4 bases, the J end by 5 bases, with 11 bases between. The CDR3 here is CASSGASRETQYF. The DNA of the CDR3 is TGCGCCAGCAGTGGGGCTAGCCGGGAGACCCAGTACTTC.

The chain recombines TRBV11-2 with TRBJ1-3, with a tentative D call TRBD1 (6 bases). Trimming removed 6 bases from V and 4 bases from J, with 16 bases in between. The CDR3 spans 15 residues. Germline V gives CDR1 SGHAT, CDR2 FQNNGV. The CDR3 coding sequence is TGTGCCAGCAGTTTTGACACAGGGCTGGGAAACACCATATATTTT. This codes for CASSFDTGLGNTIYF.

The sample holds a few counts of this clone. This rearrangement joins TRBV7-9 to TRBJ1-1; D is unresolved. Germline-derived CDR1 and CDR2 are SEHNR and FQNEAQ (reference sequence). The CDR3 has 14 amino acids. The V and J ends lost 5 bases and 4 bases respectively, with 14 bases between them. The CDR3, as DNA: TGTGCCAGCAGCCCCCTTATCGGTGGCACTGAAGCTTTCTTT. It specifies CASSPLIGGTEAFF. The full variable domain, rest sourced from reference TRBV7-9 and TRBJ1-1, is DTGVSQNPRHKITKRGQNVTFRCDPISEHNRLYWYRQTLGQGPEFLTYFQNEAQLEKSRLLSDRFSAERPKGSFSTLEIQRTEQGDSAMYLCASSPLIGGTEAFFGQGTRLTVV.

The V and J genes are TRBV25-1 and TRBJ1-2; 7 bases match TRBD1. Trimming cost V 3 bases and J 4 bases; bases outside gene matches: 14. There are 17 residues in the CDR3. The germline V gene encodes CDR1 MGHDK and CDR2 SYGVNS. The CDR3 spells CASSDTNSGGIGYGYTF. As DNA, the CDR3 is TGTGCCAGCAGTGATACAAATTCAGGGGGAATAGGCTATGGCTACACCTTC.

V gene TRBV6-5 combines with J gene TRBJ2-3, with TRBD1 matching 7 bases. The CDR3 consists of 14 residues. Germline V gene sequence: CDR1 MNHEY, CDR2 SVGAGI. With 6 bases clipped from V and 0 bases from J, the junction kept 3 bases outside the gene matches. For the CDR3, the DNA is TGTGCCAGCAGAACGACAGGGAGCACAGATACGCAGTATTTT. Translation gives CASRTTGSTDTQYF.

The V call is TRBV2, the J call TRBJ1-4; D unclear. The V end was cut by 8 bases, the J end by 4 bases, with 11 bases between. CDR1 is SNHLY and CDR2 is FYNNEI in the germline V gene. The CDR3 runs to 13 residues. The CDR3 spells CASHRAINEKLFF. CDR3 sequence (DNA): TGTGCCAGCCACCGAGCGATTAATGAAAAACTGTTTTTT. The whole variable domain, remainder taken from reference TRBV2 and TRBJ1-4, is EPEVTQTPSHQVTQMGQEVILRCVPISNHLYFYWYRQILGQKVEFLVSFYNNEISEKSEIFDDQFSVERPDGSNFTLKIRSTKLEDSAMYFCASHRAINEKLFFGSGTQLSVL.

Points on this clone: An end of the junction does not agree with germline; a read error may underlie this. The chain links TRBV5-8 to TRBJ2-5, with 7 nucleotides matching TRBD1. This CDR3 region has 15 residues. From germline, CDR1 is SGHTS and CDR2 YDEGEE. This CDR3 reads CASRPDRENQKTQYF. The DNA of the CDR3 is TGTGCCAGCAGACCAGACAGGGAAAACCAAAAGACCCAGTACTTC.

The chain carries TRBV5-1 and TRBJ1-2; D is unclear. Germline-derived CDR1 and CDR2 are SGHRS and YFSETQ. This CDR3 has 13 amino acids. The V end lost 4 bases, the J end lost 4 bases, and 11 bases lay between the germline ends. Here the CDR3 reads CASSVEGFYGYTF. For the CDR3, the DNA is TGCGCCAGCAGCGTTGAGGGTTTCTATGGCTACACCTTC. The full variable domain, completed using reference TRBV5-1 and TRBJ1-2, is KAGVTQTPRYLIKTRGQQVTLSCSPISGHRSVSWYQQTPGQGLQFLFEYFSETQRNKGNFPGRFSGRQFSNSRSEMNVSTLELGDSALYLCASSVEGFYGYTFGSGTRLTVV.

The chain employs TRBV29-1 and TRBJ2-7, with TRBD1 matching 10 bases. V was pared by 7 bases and J by 6 bases, with 9 bases of the junction left unmatched. CDR1 is SQVTM and CDR2 is ANQGSEA in the germline V gene. The CDR3 is 13 residues long. CDR3 protein: CSGLTDRGGEQYF. The CDR3 nucleotides read TGCAGCGGATTAACGGACAGGGGGGGCGAGCAGTACTTC.